Sequencing of this TCR beta chain was carried out in a study of blood T cell repertoires in COVID-19. The wider study: The United States, Italy and Spain provided the acute and convalescent COVID-19 samples. The cDNA or gDNA used as material had been derived from T cells, B-cell-depleted T cells, or PBMCs.

Original methodology: Quantification of nucleated cells was approximated via reference gene primer amplification. Using immunoSEQ multiplex PCR, the repertoire was profiled, and TCRdb retains in-frame clones only, with some absent. V, J and clone size are taken as reported in that table, and D and trimming were inferred from the DNA itself. This sample has 150,000 to 200,000 clones, with 84% found just once. CDR3 length: 15 amino acids. The J segment lost 5 bases and the V segment lost 4 bases, leaving 9 bases of the junction unmatched. Per germline, CDR1 SGHRS and CDR2 YFSETQ. The receptor comes from a woman aged 80 or older with acute or convalescent COVID-19. The sequencing sample was made of peripheral blood. The chain recombines TRBV5-1 with TRBJ2-3; 8 bases are a match to TRBD2. The CDR3 DNA follows: TGCGCCAGCAGCCCACTGCGGGGGGTGGGAGATACGCAGTATTTT. Translating it yields CASSPLRGVGDTQYF.